Given below is one TCR beta chain in context. What it binds is not known. Researchers ran the PCR with 60 Vbeta and 13 Jbeta primers. Clones were read by immunoSEQ multiplex PCR, and TCRdb kept only the in-frame ones, dropping some. The repertoire includes under 250,000 clones, over 70% of them detected once, and approximately 0.71% sits in the top ten. The CDR3 consists of 19 residues. The data derive from a study of cytomegalovirus exposure and HLA in healthy donors. Background on the study: Across 350 to 500 genotyped donors, roughly 85% landed in the Caucasian-associated ancestry cluster. Study-level results: By a later analysis, the bulk of CMV-associated TCR beta chains appeared HLA-restricted. TCR beta chains numbering more than 150 were designated cytomegalovirus-associated. An analysis done earlier found most TCR beta V segments productive about 90% or about 30% of the time.

V is TRBV21-1 and J is TRBJ2-3; TRBD1 reflects the table's D call only, with no check against the DNA. TRBV21-1 is labeled a pseudogene. The receptor was isolated from a boy between 2 and 10 years old in good health and CMV-seronegative. Input material: PBMCs. CDR3 bases: TGTGCCAGCAGCGACCCCTCCGAGACAGGGGCAAACTACACAGATACGCAGTATTTT. As protein: CASSDPSETGANYTDTQYF.